This T cell receptor beta chain was documented in a study of T cells in Graves' hyperthyroidism and ophthalmopathy. The CDR3 totals 11 residues. Germline V gives CDR1 GTSNPN, CDR2 SVGIG (reference sequence). V lost 8 bases and J 5 bases, leaving 13 bases between the germline ends. Regions amplified from RNA transcripts were the TCR beta CDR3 regions. HTBI primers were used for first-round RT-PCR of the TCR CDR3. TCRdb used MiXCR to reprocess the multiplex PCR reads, holding one entry per CDR3 protein. The sample holds approximately 620,000 distinct CDR3 sequences, more than 15% seen once. This sequence originates from a woman in her forties with Graves' ophthalmopathy. The sample was blood. The chain carries TRBV30 and TRBJ2-7, with D perhaps matching TRBD2 (7 bases). CDR3 sequence: CAGGGFHEQYF. For the CDR3, the DNA is TGTGCCGGGGGGGGCTTCCACGAGCAGTACTTC.